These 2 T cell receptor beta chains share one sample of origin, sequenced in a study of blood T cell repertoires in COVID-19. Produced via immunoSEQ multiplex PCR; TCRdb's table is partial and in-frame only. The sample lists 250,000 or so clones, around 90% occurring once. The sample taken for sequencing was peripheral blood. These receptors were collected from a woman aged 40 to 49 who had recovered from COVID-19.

For the CDR3, the DNA is TGTGCCATCAGCGAGGACGGGGATCAGCCCCAGCATTTT. As protein: CAISEDGDQPQHF. The rearrangement joins TRBV10-3 to TRBJ1-5; D gene uncertain. The CDR3 contains 13 residues. Germline CDR1 is ENHRY and CDR2 is SYGVKD. The V gene lost 6 bases and the J gene lost 5 bases, with 11 bases spanning the gap.

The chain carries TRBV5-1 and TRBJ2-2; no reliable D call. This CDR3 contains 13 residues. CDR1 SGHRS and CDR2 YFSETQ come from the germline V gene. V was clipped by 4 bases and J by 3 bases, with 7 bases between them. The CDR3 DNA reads TGCGCCAGCAGCGAAAGAGACACCGGGGAGCTGTTTTTT. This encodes CASSERDTGELFF.